This TCR beta chain was retrieved from a study of tumor-infiltrating lymphocytes in primary liver carcinoma. Study information: Each participant had primary liver carcinoma, and surgical resection was the treatment. Tumor staging was T1-T3 N0M0; sizes spanned about 4 to 11 cm across.

The V gene lost 8 bases and the J gene lost 0 bases, with 17 bases spanning the gap. The CDR3 spans 16 residues. Germline-derived CDR1 and CDR2 are MDHEN and SYDVKM. From approximately 450 ng total RNA, TCR beta cDNA was generated with a primer in the constant region. Libraries covering TCR beta were generated through three nested multiplex PCR rounds (using a slightly modified ARM-PCR). The two initial PCR rounds, roughly 11 cycles each, used TRBV1-TRBV30 forward and C-beta reverse primers. TCRdb recomputed calls from the multiplex PCR reads with MiXCR, one row per CDR3 protein. The repertoire holds approximately 310,000 distinct CDR3 sequences, with over 55% as singletons. It was unsorted whole blood that yielded blood RNA, and germline DNA was also extracted. Patients were treatment-naive with chronic HBV infection. Before surgery, around 4 milliliters of EDTA blood were taken.

The chain employs TRBV28 and TRBJ2-4; D may be TRBD1 (5 bases). The sequence was obtained from a man aged 40-50 years with primary liver carcinoma and hepatitis B virus infection. Sample: peripheral blood. The CDR3 DNA is TGTGCCAGCGGTCCGCCAGGGATACTAGCCAAAAACATTCAGTACTTC. It specifies CASGPPGILAKNIQYF.